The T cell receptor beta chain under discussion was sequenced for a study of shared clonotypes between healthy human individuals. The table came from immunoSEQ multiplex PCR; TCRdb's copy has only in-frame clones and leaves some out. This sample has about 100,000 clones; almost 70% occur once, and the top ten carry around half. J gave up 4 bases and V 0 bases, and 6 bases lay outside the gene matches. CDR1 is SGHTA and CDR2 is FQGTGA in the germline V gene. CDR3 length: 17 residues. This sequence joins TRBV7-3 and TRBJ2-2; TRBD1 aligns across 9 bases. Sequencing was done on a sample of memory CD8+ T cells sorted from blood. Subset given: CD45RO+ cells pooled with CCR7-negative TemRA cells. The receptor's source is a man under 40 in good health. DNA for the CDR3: TGTGCCAGCAGCTTAACGCCGGGACAGGGCGGCACCGGGGAGCTGTTTTTT. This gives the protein CASSLTPGQGGTGELFF.